Presented here are 30 T cell receptor beta chains from one specimen sequenced in a study of CD8+CD57+ T cells in acquired aplastic anemia (dated by TCRdb to the late 2010s). The patients picked for sequencing were ones in whom flow cytometry had shown an expansion of CD8+CD57+ cells. TCRdb lists the instrument as Illumina HiSeq 2000. TCR beta VDJ combination and CDR3 sequence profiling used genomic DNA as the template. The public sequencing data were trimmed at Q25 with fastp and processed into clonotypes with MiXCR by TCRdb, which kept only in-frame beta chains. Rows are unified per CDR3 protein, each entry keeping the most common DNA and genes. This sample holds about 58,000 distinct CDR3 sequences; around 60% were observed only once. The top ten clones comprise roughly 15% of the sample. Sequencing used sorted CD4+, CD8+, or CD8+CD57+ T cells (not recorded which) from PBMCs. The receptors derive from a human donor with aplastic anemia.

There are many counts of this clonotype. This chain links TRBV20-1 with TRBJ2-2; no clear D. This CDR3 region has 13 residues. Germline CDR1 DFQATT, CDR2 SNEGSKA (reference sequence). Between the trimmed V and J ends, which lost 2 bases and 3 bases, there was a span of 7 bases. The CDR3 nucleotides read TGCAGTGCTAGATTTGCGGACACCGGGGAGCTGTTTTTT. This codes for CSARFADTGELFF.

A few counts support this clonotype. The V gene is TRBV20-1, the J gene TRBJ1-5; tentatively, D is TRBD1 (5 bases). CDR3 length: 15 residues. Germline V gene lookup returns CDR1 DFQATT and CDR2 SNEGSKA (reference sequence). Trimming took 5 bases from V and 2 from J, leaving 16 bases between them. CDR3 nucleotides: TGCAGTGCTGGCATTCCAGGGATACGCAATCAGCCCCAGCATTTT. It is translated as CSAGIPGIRNQPQHF.

The chain employs TRBV7-2 and TRBJ1-6; D is perhaps TRBD1 (6 bases). The germline gives CDR1 SGHTA, CDR2 FQGNSA. The length of the CDR3 is 14 residues. Trimming left V 5 bases short and J 3 bases short, with 8 bases between. CDR3 amino acids: CASSLRGYNSPLHF. In DNA, the CDR3 is TGTGCCAGCAGCCTCAGGGGCTATAATTCACCCCTCCACTTT.

This chain connects TRBV7-3 to TRBJ2-7, with D possibly being TRBD1 or TRBD2 (5 bases each). V was clipped by 2 bases and J by 3 bases, with 8 bases between them. Germline CDR1 and CDR2: SGHTA and FQGTGA. The CDR3 contains 13 residues. The CDR3 nucleotides are TGTGCCAGCAGCTTAGGGGCGGGCTACGAGCAGTACTTC. Translating it yields CASSLGAGYEQYF.

The rearrangement uses TRBV20-1 and TRBJ2-2, with D perhaps assigned TRBD1 or TRBD2 (5 bases each). The germline V gene has CDR1 DFQATT and CDR2 SNEGSKA (reference sequence). V lost 5 bases to trimming and J lost 0 bases, with 10 bases between them. The CDR3 contains 14 residues. CDR3 protein: CSAEEGTNTGELFF. The DNA of the CDR3 is TGCAGTGCTGAAGAGGGGACGAACACCGGGGAGCTGTTTTTT.

This clonotype has at least ten counts. The J gene is TRBJ2-3, the V gene TRBV14; TRBD2 agrees at 10 bases. The CDR3 contains 15 residues. Per germline, CDR1 SGHDN and CDR2 FVKESK. J lost 4 bases, V lost 4 bases, and 5 bases had no gene match. CDR3 sequence: CASSLSGGAADTQYF. CDR3 sequence (DNA): TGTGCCAGCAGCCTAAGCGGGGGGGCCGCAGATACGCAGTATTTT. Full variable domain (rest looked up from reference TRBV14 and TRBJ2-3): EAGVTQFPSHSVIEKGQTVTLRCDPISGHDNLYWYRRVMGKEIKFLLHFVKESKQDESGMPNNRFLAERTGGTYSTLKVQPAELEDSGVYFCASSLSGGAADTQYFGPGTRLTVL.

This clonotype was recorded at least ten times. The V call is TRBV5-8, the J call TRBJ2-7; unclear D gene. The CDR3 has 14 amino acids. V lost 0 bases and J 3 bases, leaving 10 bases between the germline ends. The germline V gene has CDR1 SGHTS and CDR2 YDEGEE. For the CDR3, the DNA is TGTGCCAGCAGCTTGGGGGATCCGAACTACGAGCAGTACGTC. Translated, it gives CASSLGDPNYEQYV.

The chain employs TRBV20-1 and TRBJ2-5; 10 nucleotides line up with TRBD2. V lost 6 bases, J lost 5 bases, and 9 bases stayed unmatched. The CDR3 loop spans 14 amino acids. The V gene's germline CDR1 is DFQATT and CDR2 SNEGSKA (reference sequence). The CDR3 bases are TGCAGTGCAACAAAGCGGGGGGGCTTGGAGACCCAGTACTTC. Its protein is CSATKRGGLETQYF.

The chain employs TRBV29-1 and TRBJ2-7; 12 bases line up with TRBD1. The trim removed 3 bases at V and 3 bases at J, leaving 9 bases unmatched. Germline CDR1 SQVTM, CDR2 ANQGSEA. This CDR3 is 16 amino acids long. CDR3 sequence reads: CSVDETGQGAGYEQYV. DNA for the CDR3: TGCAGCGTTGATGAGACGGGACAGGGGGCGGGCTACGAGCAGTACGTC.

The chain employs TRBV12-3 or TRBV12-4 and TRBJ2-6; no clear D gene. Trimming cost V 0 bases and J 0 bases, with 24 bases left between them. The CDR3 is made up of 22 amino acids. The CDR3 protein is CASSLAHPSSLPLLSGANVLTF. The CDR3 region has the DNA TGTGCCAGCAGTTTAGCACACCCTTCGTCACTGCCCCTCCTCTCTGGGGCCAACGTCCTGACTTTC.

This clonotype was counted many times. The gene calls are TRBV9 and TRBJ1-2, with a possible D match to TRBD1 (5 bases). The CDR3 sequence is 13 residues long. V lost 4 bases, J lost 7 bases, and 14 bases lay in between. Germline loops: CDR1 SGDLS, CDR2 YYNGEE. This chain's CDR3 is CASSPKRGSGYTF. The CDR3 region has the DNA TGTGCCAGCAGCCCAAAAAGGGGCTCTGGCTACACCTTC.

This clonotype qualifies as large. The chain combines TRBV15 with TRBJ2-1; D ambiguous. This CDR3 region has 17 residues. Germline CDR1 LNHNV, CDR2 YYDKDF (reference sequence). Trimming cost V 5 bases and J 0 bases, with 17 bases left between them. CDR3 coding DNA: TGTGCCACCAGCCCCCGGGTGGGCAGGTACTCCTACAATGAGCAGTTCTTC. This translates into CATSPRVGRYSYNEQFF.

V gene TRBV14 combines with J gene TRBJ2-3, with TRBD2 matching 11 bases. The germline gives CDR1 SGHDN, CDR2 FVKESK. V shed 6 bases and J 3 bases; nucleotides not matched to a gene: 11. CDR3 length: 17 residues. The CDR3, as DNA: TGTGCCAGCAGTTCTAGCGGGGGGCGGTATATAACAGATACGCAGTATTTT. Its protein is CASSSSGGRYITDTQYF. The full variable domain, rest sourced from reference TRBV14 and TRBJ2-3, is EAGVTQFPSHSVIEKGQTVTLRCDPISGHDNLYWYRRVMGKEIKFLLHFVKESKQDESGMPNNRFLAERTGGTYSTLKVQPAELEDSGVYFCASSSSGGRYITDTQYFGPGTRLTVL.

The chain links TRBV29-1 to TRBJ2-1; tentative D call: TRBD1 (6 bases). This CDR3 has 13 residues. Germline V lookup: CDR1 SQVTM, CDR2 ANQGSEA. CDR3 residues: CSAPGDSYNEQFF. CDR3 nucleotide sequence: TGCAGTGCCCCAGGGGACTCCTACAATGAGCAGTTCTTC.

The chain combines TRBV20-1 with TRBJ2-1, with 9 bases that match TRBD1. The V segment lost 1 base and the J segment 7 bases; nucleotides outside the gene matches: 11. The CDR3 is 16 amino acids. Germline V gene lookup returns CDR1 DFQATT and CDR2 SNEGSKA (reference sequence). The CDR3 sequence: CSARVRPWTGENEQFF. The CDR3 DNA is TGCAGTGCTAGAGTTAGGCCCTGGACAGGGGAGAATGAGCAGTTCTTC.

The sample holds many counts of this clonotype. The V call is TRBV11-2, the J call TRBJ1-5; 7 nucleotides align to TRBD1. CDR3 length: 14 amino acids. CDR1 and CDR2 from the germline V gene are SGHAT and FQNNGV. V shed 3 bases, J shed 3 bases, and the junction held 2 bases outside the gene matches. The CDR3 bases are TGTGCCAGCAGCTTGACAGGGAACAATCAGCCCCAGCATTTT. Translated: CASSLTGNNQPQHF.

The rearrangement joins TRBV19 to TRBJ1-2; 7 nucleotides align to TRBD1. The germline V gene encodes CDR1 LNHDA and CDR2 SQIVND (reference sequence). The CDR3 spans 15 residues. Losses at the gene ends were 3 bases for V and 4 bases for J; bases not matched to a gene: 8. The chain's CDR3 is CASSILDREAYGYTF. The CDR3 DNA reads as TGTGCCAGTAGTATCCTTGACAGGGAGGCCTATGGCTACACCTTC.

This chain connects TRBV7-3 to TRBJ1-3, with a possible D match to TRBD1 (5 bases). Germline V gene sequence: CDR1 SGHTA, CDR2 FQGTGA. V was clipped by 6 bases and J by 8 bases, with 8 bases between them. This CDR3 has 11 amino acids. The DNA for the CDR3 is TGTGCCAGCAGGTCGGGGGACACCATATATTTT. Translated: CASRSGDTIYF.

This chain links TRBV2 with TRBJ2-2; D unresolved. Germline CDR1 and CDR2: SNHLY and FYNNEI. V lost 3 bases, J lost 8 bases, and 4 bases lay in between. CDR3 length: 11 amino acids. The CDR3 DNA follows: TGTGCCAGCAGTGAGAAAGGGGAGCTGTTTTTT. It encodes CASSEKGELFF.

The gene calls are TRBV27 and TRBJ2-2; the D gene is possibly TRBD2 (5 bases). CDR1 MNHEY and CDR2 SMNVEV come from the germline V gene (reference sequence). V was shortened by 7 bases and J by 8 bases, with 20 bases between the two germline ends. The CDR3 consists of 15 residues. This CDR3 reads CASTTSRRGSGELFF. The CDR3 region has the DNA TGTGCCAGCACCACCAGTCGTCGGGGTTCAGGGGAGCTGTTTTTT.

This clonotype has ten or more counts. The chain links TRBV28 to TRBJ2-3, with 8 nucleotides matching TRBD2. This CDR3 spans 15 amino acids. V shed 4 bases and J 0 bases; nucleotides not matched to a gene: 3. CDR1 is MDHEN and CDR2 is SYDVKM in the germline V gene. The CDR3 sequence is CASSSGGVSTDTQYF. The DNA of the CDR3 is TGTGCCAGCAGTTCCGGGGGGGTTAGCACAGATACGCAGTATTTT.

A few counts support this clonotype. The rearrangement links TRBV7-2 to TRBJ2-5; D is undetermined. The CDR3 spans 11 residues. Trimming pared 5 bases from V and 5 bases from J, leaving 6 bases between. CDR1 SGHTA and CDR2 FQGNSA come from the germline V gene. The CDR3 reads CASSRAETQYF. The DNA of the CDR3 is TGTGCCAGCAGCCGAGCGGAGACCCAGTACTTC.

The chain joins TRBV12-3 or TRBV12-4 to TRBJ2-6; perhaps D is TRBD1 or TRBD2 (5 bases each). The CDR3 length is 17 residues. V lost 2 bases and J lost 0, with 11 bases in between. As DNA, the CDR3 is TGTGCCAGCAGTTTACAGGGACGGTACTCTGGGGCCAACGTCCTGACTTTC. This sequence encodes CASSLQGRYSGANVLTF.

This clonotype was picked up many times. CDR3 sequence: CASSLGLYGYTF. In DNA form, the CDR3 reads TGTGCCAGCAGTTTGGGTCTCTATGGCTACACCTTC. The chain uses TRBV28 and TRBJ1-2; D is undetermined. The CDR3 length is 12 residues. Germline CDR1 reads MDHEN; CDR2 reads SYDVKM. The V and J ends lost 3 bases and 4 bases respectively, with 6 bases between them.

The V call is TRBV7-9, the J call TRBJ1-6, with 7 bases aligning to TRBD1. Looked up from germline, CDR1 is SEHNR and CDR2 is FQNEAQ (reference sequence). V shed 5 bases and J 9 bases; nucleotides not matched to a gene: 10. The CDR3 runs 15 residues. The CDR3 sequence: CASSRDGRGASPLHF. CDR3 DNA: TGTGCCAGCAGCCGCGATGGCAGGGGGGCTTCACCCCTCCACTTT.

The V call is TRBV12-3 or TRBV12-4, the J call TRBJ2-2; D is perhaps TRBD1 (6 bases). CDR3 size: 20 residues. The V gene lost 4 bases and the J gene lost 2 bases, with 26 bases spanning the gap. The DNA of the CDR3 is TGTGCCAGCAGTTCCCGACGGGTTCCCTCGCGACAGGTTAACACCGGGGAGCTGTTTTTT. Amino acid sequence: CASSSRRVPSRQVNTGELFF.

The chain joins TRBV10-3 to TRBJ2-1; 11 bases agree with TRBD1. This CDR3 region has 15 residues. The J segment lost 6 bases and the V segment lost 7 bases, leaving 8 bases of the junction unmatched. Germline values: CDR1 ENHRY, CDR2 SYGVKD. CDR3 in amino acids: CAITRTGGLFNEQFF. In nucleotides, the CDR3 is TGTGCCATCACCCGGACAGGGGGCCTATTCAATGAGCAGTTCTTC.

This clonotype appeared many times. The J gene is TRBJ1-1, the V gene TRBV5-5; the D is unclear. This CDR3 comprises 16 residues. CDR1 is SGHKS, CDR2 YYEKEE, per germline (reference sequence). V shed 4 bases and J shed 2 bases, with 18 bases lying between them. CDR3 sequence: CASSILLYAANTEAFF. The CDR3 region has the DNA TGTGCCAGCAGCATTCTCCTATATGCGGCTAACACTGAAGCTTTCTTT.

This clonotype was recorded a few times. This chain links TRBV11-1 with TRBJ2-1; 12 nucleotides line up with TRBD2. The CDR3 is made up of 16 amino acids. The V gene end was trimmed by 1 base and the J gene end by 9 bases; junction bases not matched to a gene: 7. Germline assignment: CDR1 SGHAT and CDR2 FQDESV (reference sequence). The CDR3 DNA is TGTGCCAGCAGCTTAGGGGCTAGCGGGGGGGCGTTTGAGCAGTTCTTC. Translated, it gives CASSLGASGGAFEQFF.

V usage is TRBV25-1 and J usage is TRBJ2-3, with 7 bases matching TRBD1. CDR3 length: 13 residues. CDR1 is MGHDK, CDR2 SYGVNS, per germline. Trimming removed 8 bases from V and 6 bases from J; junction bases left unmatched: 8. The CDR3 coding sequence is TGTGCCAGCGGAAGGGGGCGCGTGGATACGCAGTATTTT. Translation: CASGRGRVDTQYF. The full variable domain, its missing parts supplied by reference TRBV25-1 and TRBJ2-3, is EADIYQTPRYLVIGTGKKITLECSQTMGHDKMYWYQQDPGMELHLIHYSYGVNSTEKGDLSSESTVSRIRTEHFPLTLESARPSHTSQYLCASGRGRVDTQYFGPGTRLTVL.